This T cell receptor (beta chain) was sequenced in a study of OX40 agonist ivuxolimab in advanced cancers. Looking at the study overall: Ivuxolimab, which targeted the costimulatory receptor OX40 (CD134), was an agonistic, fully human IgG2 monoclonal antibody. Three dose-escalation patients achieved partial responses, one with hepatocellular carcinoma and two with cutaneous melanoma. Of the 50 to 55 dose-escalation patients, hepatocellular carcinoma was present in about 20, melanoma in approximately 15, renal cell carcinoma in 9 and head and neck cancer in 9. Prior anti-PD-1, anti-PD-L1 or anti-CTLA-4 therapy was permitted, and checkpoint inhibitors had been received by roughly 42% of dose-escalation patients. The paper reports the monotherapy dose-escalation portion (N of about 54 patients) of the phase I ivuxolimab trial. Intravenous ivuxolimab was administered to patients every 2 weeks at six dose levels: 0.01, 0.1, 0.3, 1.5, 3 and 10 mg/kg. In the dose-escalation cohort, 82.7% of patients were male, and the mean age was roughly 60 years, with a range of about 23 to 85. Peripheral TCRbeta sequencing was intended to test whether TCR sequence diversity was altered and clonal T-cell expansion was caused by ivuxolimab. General conclusions and limits of the study: The antigen specificity of the peripheral T cells that underwent clonal expansion was not determined. At doses of 0.1 to 3.0 mg/kg, clonal expansion of both CD4+ and CD8+ blood T cells was observed from baseline to week 6. After ivuxolimab, expanded clones were on average more numerous among CD8+ T cells than among CD4+ T cells. In the 0.1-3.0 mg/kg groups, partial responders were among the patients with the lowest normalized peripheral clonal expansion, particularly in CD8+ T cells. Low levels of normalized T-cell clonal expansion were also seen in some patients who did not respond.

Genomic DNA was extracted from sorted cells for sequencing of the TCRbeta CDR3 region. TCRbeta CDR3 regions were sequenced using the immunoSEQ Assay. TCRdb carries this immuneACCESS record with in-frame sequences only. Its versions omit some clonotypes, under half of them owing to an unresolved V gene in the studies checked, with the rest unexplained. This sample holds some 35,000 clones; over 80% were observed only once. Less than 45% of the sample comes from the top ten. Of note for this clone: Its antigen specificity is not known. Per-base qualities were not stored, and no clone one base away is much larger.

The CDR3 goes from the cysteine to the phenylalanine over 16 residues. Only the CDR3 region is kept as DNA, spanning 48 bases read in frame from base 1. From V the trimming removes 2 bases and from J it removes 0 bases, while the gene matches leave 4 bases of the junction unaccounted for. From a lookup of the germline V gene, CDR1 and CDR2 are SGDLS and YYNGEE. Patients with autoimmune disease history or receiving systemic immunosuppression were excluded from the trial. Peripheral blood for TCR sequencing was drawn from every dose cohort at baseline, at cycle 4 day 1 and at cycle 7 day 1. Samples came from an open-label, multicenter, first-in-human phase I dose-escalation trial of ivuxolimab. The trial enrolled adults with locally advanced or metastatic head and neck squamous cell, hepatocellular, melanoma or renal cell carcinoma. Before TCR sequencing, CD4+ T cells and CD8+ T cells from peripheral blood were sorted into separate populations.

This receptor was obtained from an adult with an advanced solid tumor such as melanoma, head and neck, liver or kidney cancer. The chain is encoded by TRBV9 joined to TRBJ2-2, and 7 junctional nucleotides match TRBD2. The specimen comprised CD4+ or CD8+ T cells sorted from blood, sampled in a trial of the OX40 agonist ivuxolimab. The nucleotide sequence is TGTGCCAGCAGCGTGCAAAGCGGGGCGAACACCGGGGAGCTGTTTTTT. Translated, this gives CASSVQSGANTGELFF.